This T cell receptor beta chain was captured in a study of blood T cell repertoires in COVID-19. Germline V gene lookup returns CDR1 SGHNT and CDR2 YYREEE (reference sequence). After removal of 4 bases from V and 5 bases from J, the junction contained 8 bases not matched to a gene. The CDR3 contains 16 residues. The data were produced by immunoSEQ multiplex PCR, yet TCRdb's version contains in-frame clones alone and is incomplete. The sample includes 70,000 to 90,000 clones, roughly 84% of them seen just once. Only one count was recorded for this clone. The sequence was collected from a man aged 65 to 85 with acute or convalescent COVID-19. The chain uses TRBV5-4 and TRBJ2-1, with TRBD2 identical over 11 bases. Material for sequencing was peripheral blood. The CDR3 is CASSPQLAGAHNEQFF. DNA for the CDR3: TGTGCCAGCAGCCCTCAACTAGCGGGGGCGCACAATGAGCAGTTCTTC.